Described below is a single T cell receptor (beta chain) sequence and its context. This sample was included in a study of blood T cell repertoires in COVID-19. About the study: PBMCs, B-cell-depleted T cells, or T cells provided the cDNA or gDNA that made up the material.

Sequenced by immunoSEQ multiplex PCR; TCRdb stores in-frame clones only, minus some. Of about 140,000 clones in the sample, over 70% are singletons; the top ten hold approximately 3.5%. Looked up from germline, CDR1 is MNHEY and CDR2 is SVGAGI. CDR3 size: 15 residues. V was shortened by 7 bases and J by 2 bases, with 15 bases between the two germline ends. This sequence originates from a man in his sixties or seventies who had recovered from COVID-19. J is TRBJ1-3 and V is TRBV6-5; weak D call: TRBD1 (5 bases). Sample: peripheral blood. Written as DNA, the CDR3 is TGTGCCAGCACCGAAGGCGGGGGTGCTGGAAACACCATATATTTT. Protein product: CASTEGGGAGNTIYF.